This T cell receptor beta chain was retrieved from a study of identical twins. The CDR3 is 17 amino acids. CDR1 DFQATT and CDR2 SNEGSKA come from the germline V gene (reference sequence). Study-wide points: Models predicted too little out-of-frame TCR alpha sharing in monozygotic twins. The authors noted that invariant MAIT and iNKT cells could partly confound zero-insertion analyses.

After template switching added a universal primer site, the resulting cDNA carried unique molecular identifiers. One entry per CDR3 protein results from TCRdb running MiXCR on the 5' RACE reads. The sample contains 200,000 to 250,000 distinct CDR3 sequences, approximately 7% of which appear only once. Points on this clonotype: Its cognate antigen is unknown. A read error may produce the germline difference seen at one junction end.

This sample also appeared in a second study, on yellow fever vaccine responses in identical twins.

The V gene is TRBV20-1, the J gene TRBJ2-3; perhaps TRBD2 as D (6 bases). Sequencing was done on a sample of memory (CD45RO+) T cells sorted from blood. The origin of this receptor is a woman aged 18-29 years in good health. The chain's CDR3 is CCARAPRGGTSTDTQYF. As DNA, the CDR3 is TGCTGTGCTAGAGCGCCCCGGGGCGGGACTAGCACAGATACGCAGTATTTT.